This T cell receptor beta chain was obtained from a study of molecular identifiers for immune sequencing clone quantification. Germline CDR1 LNHDA, CDR2 SQIVND (reference sequence). This CDR3 contains 13 residues. Losses at the gene ends were 9 bases for V and 5 bases for J; bases not matched to a gene: 5. TCRdb fed the PCR reads into MiXCR, producing one record per CDR3 protein. The table lists about 35,000 distinct CDR3 sequences, about a fifth of them singletons, with roughly 1% in the top ten. When naive CD8 T cells were sorted, they were gated as CD8+CD4-CCR7+CD45RA+. As regards this clonotype: Antigen specificity is unknown.

Findings and caveats of the study: Roughly 940,000 naive cells reportedly did not prevent detection of spiked Jurkat TCR RNA from one cell.

This receptor was taken from a human donor in good health. Some libraries in this study had Jurkat cell RNA spiked in. Source material: naive CD8+ T cells from blood, with Jurkat cell RNA spiked in. Noted subset: FACS-sorted CD8+CD4-CCR7+CD45RA+ naive T cells. V gene TRBV19 combines with J gene TRBJ2-2, with TRBD2 identical over 8 bases. The CDR3 protein is CASGRDETGELFF. In DNA, the CDR3 is TGTGCCAGCGGGAGGGATGAGACCGGGGAGCTGTTTTTT.